The 5 T cell receptor beta chains in this list originate from one sample, sequenced in a study of molecular identifiers for immune sequencing clone quantification. A single record per CDR3 protein comes from TCRdb applying MiXCR to the PCR reads. The table lists under 800,000 distinct CDR3 sequences, 25% of them singletons. The sequencing sample was made of naive CD8+ T cells from blood, with Jurkat cell RNA spiked in. Subset: FACS-sorted CD8+CD4-CCR7+CD45RA+ naive T cells. The receptors were sampled from a human donor in good health. Some libraries in this study had Jurkat cell RNA spiked in.

V gene TRBV6-4 combines with J gene TRBJ2-3; 14 nucleotides line up with TRBD2. The CDR3 consists of 19 residues. Germline V gene data show CDR1 as MRHNA and CDR2 as SNTAGT. The ends lost 0 bases at V and 4 bases at J; junction bases unmatched: 9. CDR3 DNA: TGTGCCAGCAGTGACTCTATAGGGACTAGCGGGAGTGTCCCAGATACGCAGTATTTT. Residues: CASSDSIGTSGSVPDTQYF.

This clonotype has at least ten counts. The chain combines TRBV6-6 with TRBJ1-1; D is unclear. The V end lost 2 bases, the J end lost 8 bases, and 9 bases lay between the germline ends. This CDR3 contains 12 residues. Germline V gives CDR1 MNHNY, CDR2 SVGAGI (reference sequence). The CDR3 nucleotides read TGTGCCAGCAGTTACATAACGACCGAAGCTTTCTTT. Encoded protein: CASSYITTEAFF.

About this clonotype: This may be a read error, as it is one base from a much larger clone. The chain uses TRBV6-2 or TRBV6-3 and TRBJ2-5; 10 bases map to TRBD2. Germline-derived CDR1 and CDR2 are MNHEY and SVGEGT. This CDR3 is 18 amino acids long. V was clipped by 2 bases and J by 5 bases; unmatched bases: 14. CDR3 residues: CASSYGGLAVAAGETQYF. In nucleotides, the CDR3 is TGTGCCAGCAGTTACGGAGGACTAGCGGTAGCAGCGGGTGAGACCCAGTACTTC.

For this clonotype: The CDR3 does not close with the conserved phenylalanine or tryptophan, likely indicating a read error. The CDR3 protein is CASSQVGGLAADTQYL. CDR3 in DNA: TGTGCCAGCAGCCAAGTTGGGGGGCTAGCAGCAGATACGCAGTATTTA. The rearrangement uses TRBV14 and TRBJ2-3; D possibly uses TRBD1 or TRBD2 (6 bases each). This CDR3 is 16 amino acids long. Trimming left V 1 base short and J 4 bases short, with 15 bases between. Germline V gene lookup returns CDR1 SGHDN and CDR2 FVKESK.

In its sample, this clonotype was seen a few times. V usage is TRBV11-2 and J usage is TRBJ1-4; possible D gene TRBD1, 5 bases. This CDR3 has 14 amino acids. V lost 4 bases and J lost 8, with 14 bases in between. Germline CDR1 SGHAT, CDR2 FQNNGV. CDR3 loop: CASSSAGTGEKLFF. The CDR3 DNA is TGTGCCAGCAGCTCCGCCGGGACGGGAGAAAAACTGTTTTTT.